This T cell receptor (beta chain) was captured in a study of cytomegalovirus exposure and HLA in healthy donors. Study-level background: Within the Caucasian-associated ancestry cluster were roughly 81% of the approximately 400 genotyped donors.

PCR amplification relied on 60 Vbeta primers (plus 13 Jbeta primers). The data were produced by immunoSEQ multiplex PCR, yet TCRdb's version contains in-frame clones alone and is incomplete. This table has more than 100,000 clones, 75% to 85% appearing once. Per the germline V gene, CDR1 is SGHTA and CDR2 is FQGNSA. The CDR3 has 14 amino acids. V dropped 2 bases and J dropped 7 bases, with 12 bases sitting between them. The specimen sequenced was PBMCs. V gene TRBV7-2 combines with J gene TRBJ1-5, with unresolved D. This clonotype was obtained from a female donor in good health and CMV-seropositive. The CDR3 nucleotides are TGTGCCAGCAGCTTAATCGGGATGATACAGCCCCAGCATTTT. It translates to CASSLIGMIQPQHF.